This T cell receptor beta chain appears in the sequencing data of a study of OX40 agonist ivuxolimab in advanced cancers. Overall study: Every 2 weeks, ivuxolimab was infused into the patients intravenously at between 0.01 and 10 mg/kg. Three patients, one with hepatocellular carcinoma and two with cutaneous melanoma, responded partially. The study, taken as a whole, reports: Part of the nonresponder group also had normalized T-cell clonal expansion that was low. CD4+ and CD8+ T cells in blood underwent clonal expansion by week 6 at 0.1 to 3.0 mg/kg.

The CDR3 consists of 12 residues. V lost 4 bases to trimming and J lost 8 bases, with 12 bases between them. Germline V gene sequence: CDR1 SQVTM, CDR2 ANQGSEA. Notes on this clone: What it recognizes is unknown.

The data were produced by immunoSEQ multiplex PCR, yet TCRdb's version contains in-frame clones alone and is incomplete. This sample yields 66,000 or so clones, of which less than 85% are seen a single time; roughly 0.47% belongs to the top ten. The chain recombines TRBV29-1 with TRBJ2-1, with D uncertain. This clonotype was obtained from an adult with an advanced solid tumor such as melanoma, head and neck, liver or kidney cancer. Sequencing was performed on CD4+ or CD8+ T cells sorted from blood, taken in a trial of the OX40 agonist ivuxolimab. Here the CDR3 reads CSVGQVMDEQFF. The CDR3 nucleotides read TGCAGCGTTGGGCAGGTCATGGATGAGCAGTTCTTC.